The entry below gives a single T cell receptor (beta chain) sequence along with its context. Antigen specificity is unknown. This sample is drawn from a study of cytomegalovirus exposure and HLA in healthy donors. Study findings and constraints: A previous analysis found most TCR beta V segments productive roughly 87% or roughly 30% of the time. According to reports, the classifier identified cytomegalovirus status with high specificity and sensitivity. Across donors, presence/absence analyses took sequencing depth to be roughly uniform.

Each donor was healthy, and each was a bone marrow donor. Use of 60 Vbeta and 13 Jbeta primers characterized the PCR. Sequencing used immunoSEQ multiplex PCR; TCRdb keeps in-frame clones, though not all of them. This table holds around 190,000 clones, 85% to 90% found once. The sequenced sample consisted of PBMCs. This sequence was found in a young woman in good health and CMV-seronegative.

The CDR3 nucleotides are TGCGCCAGCAGCTTGGGCACAGCCTCCTACGAGCAGTACTTC. This gives the protein CASSLGTASYEQYF. The chain combines TRBV5-1 with TRBJ2-7; the D is unclear. The V and J ends lost 0 bases and 0 bases respectively, with 7 bases between them. This CDR3 spans 14 amino acids. Germline lookup yields CDR1 SGHRS and CDR2 YFSETQ.